The 16 T cell receptor beta chains reported below all come from one sample, sequenced in a study of beta chain features in type 1 diabetes. Study-wide results and caveats: TCRB CDR3s were moderately but significantly shorter in Type 1 diabetes patients in all four CD4+ subsets.

The antigens for these receptors are not known. Since all of the isolated RNA was reverse transcribed, expressed TCRB transcripts were what got sequenced. The method was immunoSEQ multiplex PCR; TCRdb's version includes in-frame clones alone and lacks a portion of them. The sample holds 600,000 to 700,000 clones, around 15% seen once. Specimen: naive CD4+ T cells from blood. The receptors shown here come from a young man with type 1 diabetes.

The rearrangement links TRBV15 to TRBJ1-6; weak D call: TRBD1 (5 bases). CDR3 length: 14 amino acids. The V end was cut by 1 base, the J end by 10 bases, with 11 bases between. Germline CDR1 and CDR2: LNHNV and YYDKDF (reference sequence). CDR3: CATSRVRGGSPLHF. DNA of the CDR3: TGTGCCACCAGCAGAGTCCGGGGCGGATCACCCCTCCACTTT.

Only a few counts were recorded for this clone. V and J are TRBV6-5 and TRBJ1-5, with D perhaps TRBD1 (6 bases). This CDR3 has 13 residues. The V end lost 5 bases, the J end lost 5 bases, and 10 bases lay between the germline ends. Germline values: CDR1 MNHEY, CDR2 SVGAGI. The CDR3: CASSRQVDQPQHF. The CDR3 coding sequence is TGTGCCAGCAGTCGACAGGTTGATCAGCCCCAGCATTTT.

This chain links TRBV6-5 with TRBJ1-1; D is ambiguous. The germline V gene has CDR1 MNHEY and CDR2 SVGAGI. The CDR3 has 14 amino acids. Trimming removed 2 bases at V and 7 bases at J, with 14 bases between. The CDR3 DNA sequence: TGTGCCAGCAGTTACCCTGCGGGTTCAGGTGAAGCTTTCTTT. Translation gives CASSYPAGSGEAFF.

The chain recombines TRBV10-1 with TRBJ2-1; the match to TRBD1 covers 9 bases. Trimming at V came to 2 bases and at J to 8 bases, leaving 4 bases not matched to a gene. CDR1 is WNHNN and CDR2 is SYGVQD in the germline V gene (reference sequence). This CDR3 comprises 14 residues. CDR3 amino acids: CASSEIQGADEQFF. The CDR3 nucleotides are TGCGCCAGCAGTGAGATACAGGGGGCTGATGAGCAGTTCTTC.

V and J are TRBV5-1 and TRBJ2-3; 11 bases fit TRBD2. V shed 0 bases and J 1 base; nucleotides not matched to a gene: 4. Germline V gene data show CDR1 as SGHRS and CDR2 as YFSETQ. This CDR3 contains 17 residues. DNA for the CDR3: TGCGCCAGCAGCTTGGCCGGGGGACTAGCGGGCACAGATACGCAGTATTTT. Amino acids: CASSLAGGLAGTDTQYF.

V usage is TRBV6-5 and J usage is TRBJ2-3; D remains unclear. Trimming stripped 6 bases from V and 1 base from J, with 14 bases between. The CDR3 loop spans 15 amino acids. The germline V gene encodes CDR1 MNHEY and CDR2 SVGAGI. The CDR3 here is CASRLGTARTDTQYF. The CDR3 nucleotides read TGTGCCAGCAGATTAGGAACGGCACGCACAGATACGCAGTATTTT.

This clone was seen a few times. The chain has TRBV23-1 and TRBJ1-3; a possible D gene is TRBD1 (5 bases). TRBV23-1 counts as an open reading frame of uncertain function. The V end was cut by 1 base, the J end by 0 bases, with 13 bases between. This CDR3 comprises 17 residues. Here the CDR3 DNA reads TGCGCCAGCAGTCAATTCGGGGCGGGTTTCTCTGGAAACACCATATATTTT. Encoded protein: CASSQFGAGFSGNTIYF.

J is TRBJ2-5 and V is TRBV5-4; D may be TRBD2 (5 bases). This CDR3 has 14 residues. The V gene's germline CDR1 is SGHNT and CDR2 YYREEE (reference sequence). The ends were cut back, 4 bases at V and 1 base at J, with 11 bases in the middle. CDR3 coding DNA: TGTGCCAGCAGCCGAGGAGGTACCCAAGAGACCCAGTACTTC. This translates into CASSRGGTQETQYF.

This clone appeared a few times. This chain joins TRBV5-1 and TRBJ2-6; TRBD2 matches 11 bases. The CDR3 has 18 amino acids. V was pared by 6 bases and J by 4 bases, with 12 bases of the junction left unmatched. Germline CDR1 SGHRS, CDR2 YFSETQ. The CDR3 is CASTRVSGGAGGANVLTF. CDR3 sequence (DNA): TGCGCCAGCACCCGAGTTAGCGGGGGGGCTGGCGGGGCCAACGTCCTGACTTTC.

This clone was seen just once. The CDR3 DNA sequence: TGTGCCAGCAGCTTGTCCCAGTTAGCTCAGCCCCAGCATTTT. Translation: CASSLSQLAQPQHF. The V gene is TRBV7-3, the J gene TRBJ1-5; D unresolved. CDR1 and CDR2 (germline): SGHTA, FQGTGA. This CDR3 is built from 14 residues. Trimming cost V 3 bases and J 6 bases, with 12 bases left between them.

The rearrangement links TRBV2 to TRBJ2-7; TRBD2 might be the D (5 bases). Germline V CDR1 and CDR2: SNHLY, FYNNEI. CDR3 length: 13 amino acids. V lost 8 bases to trimming and J lost 0 bases, with 11 bases between them. The CDR3 DNA reads as TGTGCCAGCGCAACAGCGGTCTCCTACGAGCAGTACTTC. This gives the protein CASATAVSYEQYF. Based on the CDR3 plus reference TRBV2 and TRBJ2-7, the full variable domain is EPEVTQTPSHQVTQMGQEVILRCVPISNHLYFYWYRQILGQKVEFLVSFYNNEISEKSEIFDDQFSVERPDGSNFTLKIRSTKLEDSAMYFCASATAVSYEQYFGPGTRLTVT.

The V and J genes are TRBV5-1 and TRBJ2-5, with a possible D match to TRBD1 (5 bases). Germline values: CDR1 SGHRS, CDR2 YFSETQ. Trimming removed 6 bases from V and 1 base from J, with 13 bases in between. There are 14 residues in the CDR3. CDR3 amino acids: CASTQGKGQETQYF. The CDR3 region has the DNA TGCGCCAGCACCCAGGGAAAGGGCCAAGAGACCCAGTACTTC.

This clone showed up just a few times. The CDR3, as DNA: TGTGCCAGCAGCACCCACCTCGGGGGGCAGGGTGGCTACACCTTC. Its protein product is CASSTHLGGQGGYTF. This sequence joins TRBV7-2 and TRBJ1-2, with a weak D call TRBD1 (6 bases). The CDR3 loop spans 15 amino acids. Germline CDR1 SGHTA, CDR2 FQGNSA. The V end lost 5 bases, the J end lost 7 bases, and 20 bases lay between the germline ends.

This sequence joins TRBV9 and TRBJ2-6; D unresolved. V was clipped by 6 bases and J by 0 bases, with 10 bases between them. Germline CDR1 is SGDLS and CDR2 is YYNGEE. This CDR3 comprises 15 residues. Here the CDR3 reads CASTLGHSGANVLTF. As DNA, the CDR3 is TGTGCCAGCACCCTCGGCCACTCTGGGGCCAACGTCCTGACTTTC.

This clone was recorded a few times. The J gene is TRBJ2-5, the V gene TRBV15; 7 bases fit TRBD2. This CDR3 spans 14 amino acids. The V gene end was trimmed by 1 base and the J gene end by 3 bases; junction bases not matched to a gene: 2. CDR1 is LNHNV, CDR2 YYDKDF, per germline (reference sequence). CDR3 protein: CATSRGLAEETQYF. The CDR3 nucleotides are TGTGCCACCAGCAGAGGACTAGCTGAAGAGACCCAGTACTTC.

This clone was found a few times. This chain links TRBV9 with TRBJ2-5, with 9 bases fitting TRBD1. V lost 3 bases and J lost 4; bases outside the gene matches: 4. The V gene's germline CDR1 is SGDLS and CDR2 YYNGEE. The CDR3 totals 14 residues. The CDR3 sequence is CASSARDRVETQYF. In DNA form, the CDR3 reads TGTGCCAGCAGCGCACGGGACAGGGTAGAGACCCAGTACTTC.